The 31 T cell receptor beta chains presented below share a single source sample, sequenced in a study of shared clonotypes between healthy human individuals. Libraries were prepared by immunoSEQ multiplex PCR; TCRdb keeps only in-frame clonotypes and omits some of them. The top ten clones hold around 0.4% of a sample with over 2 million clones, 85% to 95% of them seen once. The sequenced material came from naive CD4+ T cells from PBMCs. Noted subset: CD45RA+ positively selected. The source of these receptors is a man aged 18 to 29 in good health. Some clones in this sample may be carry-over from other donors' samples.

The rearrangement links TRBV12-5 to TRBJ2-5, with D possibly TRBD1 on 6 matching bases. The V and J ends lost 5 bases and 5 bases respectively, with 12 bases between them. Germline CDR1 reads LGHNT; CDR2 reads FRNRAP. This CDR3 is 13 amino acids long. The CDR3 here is CASGRGKWETQYF. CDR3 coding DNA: TGTGCTAGTGGTAGGGGGAAATGGGAGACCCAGTACTTC. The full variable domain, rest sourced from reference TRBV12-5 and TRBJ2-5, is DARVTQTPRHKVTEMGQEVTMRCQPILGHNTVFWYRQTMMQGLELLAYFRNRAPLDDSGMPKDRFSAEMPDATLATLKIQPSEPRDSAVYFCASGRGKWETQYFGPGTRLLVL.

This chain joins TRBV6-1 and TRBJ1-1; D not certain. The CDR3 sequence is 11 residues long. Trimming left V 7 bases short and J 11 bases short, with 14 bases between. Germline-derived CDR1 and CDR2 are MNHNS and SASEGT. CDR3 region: CASKGPGSAFF. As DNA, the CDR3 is TGTGCCAGCAAGGGCCCGGGGTCGGCTTTCTTT.

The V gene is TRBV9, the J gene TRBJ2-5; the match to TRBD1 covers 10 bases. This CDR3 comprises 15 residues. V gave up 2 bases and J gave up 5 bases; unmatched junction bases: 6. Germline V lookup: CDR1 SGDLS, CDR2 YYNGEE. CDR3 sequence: CASSVSGTGEETQYF. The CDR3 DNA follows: TGTGCCAGCAGCGTTTCCGGGACAGGGGAGGAGACCCAGTACTTC.

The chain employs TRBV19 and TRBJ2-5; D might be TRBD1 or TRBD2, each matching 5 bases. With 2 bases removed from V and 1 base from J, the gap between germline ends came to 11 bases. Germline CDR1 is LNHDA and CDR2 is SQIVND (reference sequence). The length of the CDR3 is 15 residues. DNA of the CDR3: TGTGCCAGTAGTATATTGGGGACCGTCCAAGAGACCCAGTACTTC. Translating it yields CASSILGTVQETQYF.

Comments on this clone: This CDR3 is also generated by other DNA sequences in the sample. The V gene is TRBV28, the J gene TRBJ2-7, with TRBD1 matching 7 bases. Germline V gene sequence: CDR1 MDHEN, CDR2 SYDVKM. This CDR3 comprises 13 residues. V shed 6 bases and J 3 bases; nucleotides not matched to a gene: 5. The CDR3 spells CASSLTGIYEQYF. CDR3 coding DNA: TGTGCCAGCAGCTTGACAGGGATCTACGAGCAGTACTTC.

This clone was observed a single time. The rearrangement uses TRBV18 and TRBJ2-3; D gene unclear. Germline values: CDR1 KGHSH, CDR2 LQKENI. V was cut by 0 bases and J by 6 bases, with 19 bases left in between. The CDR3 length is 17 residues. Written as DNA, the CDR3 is TGTGCCAGCTCACCACCGGGCTCCACCGGTGGGTCTGATACGCAGTATTTT. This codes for CASSPPGSTGGSDTQYF.

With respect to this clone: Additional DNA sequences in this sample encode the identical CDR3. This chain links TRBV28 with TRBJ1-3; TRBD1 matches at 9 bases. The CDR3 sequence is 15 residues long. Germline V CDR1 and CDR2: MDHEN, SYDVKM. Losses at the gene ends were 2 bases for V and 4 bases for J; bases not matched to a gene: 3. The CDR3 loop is CASSLGGTGGNTIYF. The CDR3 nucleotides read TGTGCCAGCAGTTTAGGCGGGACAGGGGGAAACACCATATATTTT.

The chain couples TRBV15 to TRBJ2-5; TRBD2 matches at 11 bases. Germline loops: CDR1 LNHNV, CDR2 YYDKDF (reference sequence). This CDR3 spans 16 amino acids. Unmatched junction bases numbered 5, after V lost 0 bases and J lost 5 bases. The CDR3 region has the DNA TGTGCCACCAGCAGAGATCTAGCGGGAGGCTGGGAGACCCAGTACTTC. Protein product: CATSRDLAGGWETQYF. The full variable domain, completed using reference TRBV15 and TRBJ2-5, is DAMVIQNPRYQVTQFGKPVTLSCSQTLNHNVMYWYQQKSSQAPKLLFHYYDKDFNNEADTPDNFQSRRPNTSFCFLDIRSPGLGDTAMYLCATSRDLAGGWETQYFGPGTRLLVL.

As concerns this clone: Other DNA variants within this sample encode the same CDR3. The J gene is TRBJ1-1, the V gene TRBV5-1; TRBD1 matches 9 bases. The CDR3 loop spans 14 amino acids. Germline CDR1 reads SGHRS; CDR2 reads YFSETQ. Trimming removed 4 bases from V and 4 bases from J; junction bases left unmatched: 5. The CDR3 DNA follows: TGCGCCAGCAGCAGCGAGACAGGGGGCACTGAAGCTTTCTTT. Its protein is CASSSETGGTEAFF.

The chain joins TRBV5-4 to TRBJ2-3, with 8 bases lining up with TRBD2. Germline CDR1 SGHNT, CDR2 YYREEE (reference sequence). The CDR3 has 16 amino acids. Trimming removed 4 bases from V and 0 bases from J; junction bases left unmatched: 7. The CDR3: CASSDLSGSSTDTQYF. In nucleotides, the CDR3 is TGTGCCAGCAGCGATTTAAGCGGGAGTAGCACAGATACGCAGTATTTT.

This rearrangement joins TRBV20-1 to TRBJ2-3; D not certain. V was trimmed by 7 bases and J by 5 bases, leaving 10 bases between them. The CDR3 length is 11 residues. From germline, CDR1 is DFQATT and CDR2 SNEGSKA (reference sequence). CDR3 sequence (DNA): TGCAGTGAAACGAGCCGAGATACGCAGTATTTT. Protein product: CSETSRDTQYF.

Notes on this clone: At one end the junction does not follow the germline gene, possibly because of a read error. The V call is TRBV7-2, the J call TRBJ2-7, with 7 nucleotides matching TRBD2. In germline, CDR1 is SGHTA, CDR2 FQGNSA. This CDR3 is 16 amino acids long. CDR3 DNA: TGTGCCAGCAGCTTGATGGATGCGGGAGCTTCCTTCGAGCAGTACTTC. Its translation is CASSLMDAGASFEQYF.

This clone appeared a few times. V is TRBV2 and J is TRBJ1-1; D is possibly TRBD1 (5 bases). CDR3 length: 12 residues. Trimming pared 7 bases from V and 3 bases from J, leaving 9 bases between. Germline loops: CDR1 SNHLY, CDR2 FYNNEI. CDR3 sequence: CASKDIDTEAFF. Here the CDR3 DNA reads TGTGCCAGCAAGGACATTGACACTGAAGCTTTCTTT.

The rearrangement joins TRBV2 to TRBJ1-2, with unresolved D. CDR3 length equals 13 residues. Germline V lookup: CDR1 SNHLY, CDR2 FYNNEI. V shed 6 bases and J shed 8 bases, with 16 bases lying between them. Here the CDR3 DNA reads TGTGCCAGCAGCCGAGCAGAGGTGGGGGGCTACACCTTC. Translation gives CASSRAEVGGYTF.

In DNA form, the CDR3 reads TGTGCCAGCAGTGTGGGGGGACAGGGGGCAGAGACCCAGTACTTC. It codes for CASSVGGQGAETQYF. The J gene is TRBJ2-5, the V gene TRBV25-1, with 12 bases that match TRBD1. The CDR3 sequence is 15 residues long. Trimming cost V 4 bases and J 4 bases; bases outside gene matches: 4. Germline assignment: CDR1 MGHDK and CDR2 SYGVNS.

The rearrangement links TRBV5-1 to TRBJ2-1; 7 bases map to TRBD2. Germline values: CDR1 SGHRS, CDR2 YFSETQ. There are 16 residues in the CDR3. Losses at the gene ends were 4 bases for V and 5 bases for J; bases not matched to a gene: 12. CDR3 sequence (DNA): TGCGCCAGCAGCCCCCAACCGGGAGGAGGGAACAATGAGCAGTTCTTC. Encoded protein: CASSPQPGGGNNEQFF.

CDR3 DNA: TGTGCCAGCCAACAAACTCGGGCGGGAGAGAATTTCGATGAGCAGTTCTTC. Its protein product is CASQQTRAGENFDEQFF. The chain is built from TRBV2 and TRBJ2-1, with 7 bases lining up with TRBD2. Germline V gene data show CDR1 as SNHLY and CDR2 as FYNNEI. The CDR3 has 17 residues. Germline trimming cut 8 bases from V and 8 bases from J; bases unmatched to any gene: 21.

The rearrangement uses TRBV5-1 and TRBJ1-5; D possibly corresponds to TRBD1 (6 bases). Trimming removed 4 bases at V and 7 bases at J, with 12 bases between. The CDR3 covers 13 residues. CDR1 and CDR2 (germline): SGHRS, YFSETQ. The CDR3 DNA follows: TGCGCCAGCAGCGTACAGGGAGGACAGCCCCAGCATTTT. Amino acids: CASSVQGGQPQHF.

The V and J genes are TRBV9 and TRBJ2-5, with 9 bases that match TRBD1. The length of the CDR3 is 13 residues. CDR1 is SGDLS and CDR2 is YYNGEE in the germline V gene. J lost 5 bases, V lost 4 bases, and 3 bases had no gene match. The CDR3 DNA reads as TGTGCCAGCAGCCCCGGGACAGGGGAGACCCAGTACTTC. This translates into CASSPGTGETQYF.

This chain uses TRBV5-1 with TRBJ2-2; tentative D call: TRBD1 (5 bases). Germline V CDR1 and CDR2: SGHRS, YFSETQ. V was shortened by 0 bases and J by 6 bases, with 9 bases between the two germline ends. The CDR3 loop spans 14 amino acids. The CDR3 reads CASSLEGQPGELFF. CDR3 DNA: TGCGCCAGCAGCTTGGAGGGGCAACCCGGGGAGCTGTTTTTT.

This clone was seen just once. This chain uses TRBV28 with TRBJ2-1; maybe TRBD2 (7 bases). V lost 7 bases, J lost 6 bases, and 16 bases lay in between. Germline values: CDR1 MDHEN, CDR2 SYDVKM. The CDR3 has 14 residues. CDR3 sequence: CASKGGGPRNEQFF. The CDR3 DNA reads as TGTGCCAGCAAGGGGGGAGGGCCTCGCAATGAGCAGTTCTTC.

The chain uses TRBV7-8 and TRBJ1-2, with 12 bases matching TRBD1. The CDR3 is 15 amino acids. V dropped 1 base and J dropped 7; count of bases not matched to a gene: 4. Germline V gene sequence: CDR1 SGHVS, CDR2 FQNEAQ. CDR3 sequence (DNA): TGTGCCAGCAGCTTAGTGGGACAGGGGGCGGGTGGCTACACCTTC. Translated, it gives CASSLVGQGAGGYTF.

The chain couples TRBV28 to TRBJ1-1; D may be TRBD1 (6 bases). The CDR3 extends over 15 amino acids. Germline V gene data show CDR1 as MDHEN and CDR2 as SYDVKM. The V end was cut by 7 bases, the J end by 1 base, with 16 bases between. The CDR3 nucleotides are TGTGCCAGCACCCTGGAGGGGGTTACGAACACTGAAGCTTTCTTT. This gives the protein CASTLEGVTNTEAFF. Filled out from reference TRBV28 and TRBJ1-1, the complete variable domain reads DVKVTQSSRYLVKRTGEKVFLECVQDMDHENMFWYRQDPGLGLRLIYFSYDVKMKEKGDIPEGYSVSREKKERFSLILESASTNQTSMYLCASTLEGVTNTEAFFGQGTRLTVV.

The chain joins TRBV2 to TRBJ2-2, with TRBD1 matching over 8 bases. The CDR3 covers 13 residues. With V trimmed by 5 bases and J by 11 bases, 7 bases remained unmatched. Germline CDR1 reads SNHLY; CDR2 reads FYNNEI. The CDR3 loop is CASSPGQETELFF. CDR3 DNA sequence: TGTGCCAGCAGTCCGGGACAGGAGACCGAGCTGTTTTTT.

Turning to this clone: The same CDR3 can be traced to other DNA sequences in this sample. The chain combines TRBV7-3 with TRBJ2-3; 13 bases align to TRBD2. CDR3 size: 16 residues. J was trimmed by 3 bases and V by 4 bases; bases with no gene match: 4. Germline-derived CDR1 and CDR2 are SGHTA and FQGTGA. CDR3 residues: CASSSRTSGSTDTQYF. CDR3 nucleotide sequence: TGTGCCAGCAGCTCCCGGACTAGCGGGAGTACAGATACGCAGTATTTT.

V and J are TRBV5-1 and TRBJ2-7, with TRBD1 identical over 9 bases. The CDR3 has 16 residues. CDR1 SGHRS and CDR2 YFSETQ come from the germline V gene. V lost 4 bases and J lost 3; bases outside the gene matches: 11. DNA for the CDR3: TGCGCCAGCAGCAGCAATCTACCGGGACAGGGCTACGAGCAGTACTTC. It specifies CASSSNLPGQGYEQYF.

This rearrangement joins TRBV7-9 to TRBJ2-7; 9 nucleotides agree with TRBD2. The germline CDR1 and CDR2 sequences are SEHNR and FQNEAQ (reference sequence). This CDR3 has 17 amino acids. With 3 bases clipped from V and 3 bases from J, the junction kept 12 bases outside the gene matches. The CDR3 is CASSLRREGLVVYEQYF. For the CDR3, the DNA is TGTGCCAGCAGCTTGCGGCGGGAGGGCCTTGTAGTCTACGAGCAGTACTTC.

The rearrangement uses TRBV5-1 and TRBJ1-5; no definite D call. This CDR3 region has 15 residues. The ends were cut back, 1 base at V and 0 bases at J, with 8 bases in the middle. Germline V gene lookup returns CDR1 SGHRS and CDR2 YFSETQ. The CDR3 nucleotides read TGCGCCAGCAGCTTGTATCCAGATAGCAATCAGCCCCAGCATTTT. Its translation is CASSLYPDSNQPQHF.

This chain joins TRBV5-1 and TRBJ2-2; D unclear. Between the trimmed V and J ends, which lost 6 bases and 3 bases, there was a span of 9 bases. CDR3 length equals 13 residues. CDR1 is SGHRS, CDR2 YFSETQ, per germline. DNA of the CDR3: TGCGCCAGCACTATCGGGTACACCGGGGAGCTGTTTTTT. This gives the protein CASTIGYTGELFF.

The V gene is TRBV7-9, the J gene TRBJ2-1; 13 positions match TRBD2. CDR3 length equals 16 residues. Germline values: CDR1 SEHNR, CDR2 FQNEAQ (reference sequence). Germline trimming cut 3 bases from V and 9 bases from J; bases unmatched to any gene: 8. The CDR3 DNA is TGTGCCAGCAGCTTTACGACTAGCGGGGGGTTAGGTGAGCAGTTCTTC. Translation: CASSFTTSGGLGEQFF.

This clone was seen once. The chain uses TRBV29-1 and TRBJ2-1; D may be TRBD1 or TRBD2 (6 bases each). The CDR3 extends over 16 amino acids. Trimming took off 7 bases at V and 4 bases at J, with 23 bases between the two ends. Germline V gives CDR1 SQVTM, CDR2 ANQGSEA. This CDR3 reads CSAKPPGGAGYNEQFF. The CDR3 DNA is TGCAGCGCCAAACCTCCCGGGGGCGCGGGTTACAATGAGCAGTTCTTC.